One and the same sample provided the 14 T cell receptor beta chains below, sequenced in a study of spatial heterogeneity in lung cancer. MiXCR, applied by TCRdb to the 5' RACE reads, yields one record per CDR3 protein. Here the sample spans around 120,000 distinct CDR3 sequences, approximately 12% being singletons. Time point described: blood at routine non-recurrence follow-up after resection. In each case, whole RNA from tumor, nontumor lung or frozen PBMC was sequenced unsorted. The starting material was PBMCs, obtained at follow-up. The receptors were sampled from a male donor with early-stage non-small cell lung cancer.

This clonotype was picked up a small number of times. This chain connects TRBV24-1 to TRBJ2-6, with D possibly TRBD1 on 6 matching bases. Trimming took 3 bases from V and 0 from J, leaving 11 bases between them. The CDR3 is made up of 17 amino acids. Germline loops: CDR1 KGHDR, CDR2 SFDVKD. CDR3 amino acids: CATSDPQGHSGANVLTF. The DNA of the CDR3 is TGTGCCACCAGTGATCCGCAGGGGCACTCTGGGGCCAACGTCCTGACTTTC.

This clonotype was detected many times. CDR3 in amino acids: CASSKGRRPTDTQYF. CDR3 DNA sequence: TGTGCCAGCAGTAAGGGCCGACGGCCCACAGATACGCAGTATTTT. The chain links TRBV6-4 to TRBJ2-3; D uncertain. The CDR3 extends over 15 amino acids. Per the germline V gene, CDR1 is MRHNA and CDR2 is SNTAGT. Trimming shortened V by 5 bases and J by 2 bases, and 14 bases separated the two germline ends.

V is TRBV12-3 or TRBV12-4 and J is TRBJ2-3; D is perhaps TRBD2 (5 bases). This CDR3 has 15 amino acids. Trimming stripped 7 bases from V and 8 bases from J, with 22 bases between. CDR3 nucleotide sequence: TGTGCCAGCACTTTCCAGGCTCCTCGAGAGGGTACGCAGTATTTT. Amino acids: CASTFQAPREGTQYF.

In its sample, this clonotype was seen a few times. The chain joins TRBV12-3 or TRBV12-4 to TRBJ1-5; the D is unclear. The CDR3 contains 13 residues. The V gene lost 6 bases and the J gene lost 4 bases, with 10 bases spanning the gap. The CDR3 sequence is CASSRFRNQPQHF. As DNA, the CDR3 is TGTGCCAGCAGCCGCTTCCGGAATCAGCCCCAGCATTTT.

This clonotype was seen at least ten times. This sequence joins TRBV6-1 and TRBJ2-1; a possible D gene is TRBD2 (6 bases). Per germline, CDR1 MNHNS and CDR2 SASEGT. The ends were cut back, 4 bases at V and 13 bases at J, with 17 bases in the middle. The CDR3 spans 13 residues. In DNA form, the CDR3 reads TGTGCCAGCAGTGTTCATCTCCCGGGGGATCAGTTCTTC. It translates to CASSVHLPGDQFF.

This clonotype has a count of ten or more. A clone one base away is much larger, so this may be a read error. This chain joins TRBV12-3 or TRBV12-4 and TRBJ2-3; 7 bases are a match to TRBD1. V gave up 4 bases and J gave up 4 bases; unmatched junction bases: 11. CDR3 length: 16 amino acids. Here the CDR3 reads CASSSGTAIFADTQYF. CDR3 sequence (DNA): TGTGCCAGCAGTTCGGGGACAGCCATCTTCGCAGATACGCAGTATTTT.

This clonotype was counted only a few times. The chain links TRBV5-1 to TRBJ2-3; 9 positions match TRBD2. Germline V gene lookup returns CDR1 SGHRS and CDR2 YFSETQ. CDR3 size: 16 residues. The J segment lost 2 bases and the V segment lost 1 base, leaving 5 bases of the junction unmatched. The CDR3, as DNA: TGCGCCAGCAGCTTGCCGGCGGGGGGGCCCACAGATACGCAGTATTTT. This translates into CASSLPAGGPTDTQYF. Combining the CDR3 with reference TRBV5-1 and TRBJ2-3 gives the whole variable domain KAGVTQTPRYLIKTRGQQVTLSCSPISGHRSVSWYQQTPGQGLQFLFEYFSETQRNKGNFPGRFSGRQFSNSRSEMNVSTLELGDSALYLCASSLPAGGPTDTQYFGPGTRLTVL.

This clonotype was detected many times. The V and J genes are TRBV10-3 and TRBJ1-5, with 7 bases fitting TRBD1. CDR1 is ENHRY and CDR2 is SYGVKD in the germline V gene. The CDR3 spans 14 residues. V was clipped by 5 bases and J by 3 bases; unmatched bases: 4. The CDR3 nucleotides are TGTGCCATCAGTACACAGGGGCCCAATCAGCCCCAGCATTTT. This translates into CAISTQGPNQPQHF.

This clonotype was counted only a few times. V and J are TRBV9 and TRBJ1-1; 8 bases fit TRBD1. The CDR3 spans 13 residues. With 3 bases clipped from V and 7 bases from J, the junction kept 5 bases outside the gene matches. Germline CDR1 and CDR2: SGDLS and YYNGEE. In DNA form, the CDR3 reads TGTGCCAGCAGCGCTACAGGGGGTTATGAAGCTTTCTTT. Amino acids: CASSATGGYEAFF.

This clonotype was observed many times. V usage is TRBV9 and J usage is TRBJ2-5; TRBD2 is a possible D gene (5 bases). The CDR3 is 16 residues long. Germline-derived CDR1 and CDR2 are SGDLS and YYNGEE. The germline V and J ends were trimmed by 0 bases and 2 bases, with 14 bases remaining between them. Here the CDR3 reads CASSVGRGIGQETQYF. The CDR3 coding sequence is TGTGCCAGCAGCGTAGGCCGGGGAATCGGGCAAGAGACCCAGTACTTC.

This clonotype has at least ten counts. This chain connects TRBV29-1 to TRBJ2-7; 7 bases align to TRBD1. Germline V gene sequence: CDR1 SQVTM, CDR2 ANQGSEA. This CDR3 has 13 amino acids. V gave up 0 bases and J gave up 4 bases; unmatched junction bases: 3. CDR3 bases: TGCAGCGTTGAAGATTCAGGGGGTTACGAGCAGTACTTC. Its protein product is CSVEDSGGYEQYF.

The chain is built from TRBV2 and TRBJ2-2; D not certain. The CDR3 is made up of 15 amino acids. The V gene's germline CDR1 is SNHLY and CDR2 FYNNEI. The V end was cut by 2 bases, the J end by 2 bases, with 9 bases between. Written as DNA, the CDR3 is TGTGCCAGCAGTGAACGTACGCATAACACCGGGGAGCTGTTTTTT. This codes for CASSERTHNTGELFF. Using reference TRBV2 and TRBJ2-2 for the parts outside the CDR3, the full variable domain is EPEVTQTPSHQVTQMGQEVILRCVPISNHLYFYWYRQILGQKVEFLVSFYNNEISEKSEIFDDQFSVERPDGSNFTLKIRSTKLEDSAMYFCASSERTHNTGELFFGEGSRLTVL.

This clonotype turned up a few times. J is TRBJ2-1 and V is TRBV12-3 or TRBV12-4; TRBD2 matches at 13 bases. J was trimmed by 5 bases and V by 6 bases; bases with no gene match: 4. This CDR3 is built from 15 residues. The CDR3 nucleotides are TGTGCCAGCAGCAAGGGACTAGCGGGGAACAATGAGCAGTTCTTC. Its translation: CASSKGLAGNNEQFF.

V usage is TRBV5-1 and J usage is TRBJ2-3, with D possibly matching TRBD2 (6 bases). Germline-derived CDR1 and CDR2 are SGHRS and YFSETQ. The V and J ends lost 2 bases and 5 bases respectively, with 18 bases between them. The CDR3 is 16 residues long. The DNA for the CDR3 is TGCGCCAGCAGCTTCATCTCGGGCCCGCGGGGAGATACGCAGTATTTT. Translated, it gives CASSFISGPRGDTQYF.